This entry lists 27 T cell receptor beta chains sequenced from one sample in a study of CD8 T cells in ankylosing spondylitis. Their target antigens are unknown. Each CDR3 protein gets one entry after TCRdb re-called the 5' RACE reads with MiXCR. The sample yields around 390,000 distinct CDR3 sequences, approximately 20% seen once. Findings and caveats of the study: Blood from ankylosing spondylitis patients appeared to carry a characteristic roughly eight-variant TCR beta motif.

The sample consisted of blood, either unsorted or a sorted T cell fraction (not recorded which). These receptors all come from a male donor with ankylosing spondylitis.

The V and J genes are TRBV6-6 and TRBJ1-2; D is undetermined. The CDR3 runs 12 residues. Germline CDR1 MNHNY, CDR2 SVGAGI (reference sequence). Trimming removed 2 bases from V and 8 bases from J, with 9 bases in between. This CDR3 is CASSYPDEGYTF. In nucleotides, the CDR3 is TGTGCCAGCAGTTACCCCGACGAGGGCTACACCTTC.

DNA of the CDR3: TGTGCCAGCACCGGACGAAATGAGCAGTTCTTC. Protein sequence: CASTGRNEQFF. This chain links TRBV12-3 or TRBV12-4 with TRBJ2-1; D unclear. Trimming pared 7 bases from V and 7 bases from J, leaving 8 bases between. CDR3 length equals 11 residues.

This rearrangement joins TRBV29-1 to TRBJ2-3, with no clear D. This CDR3 region has 13 residues. V was trimmed by 4 bases and J by 2 bases, leaving 10 bases between them. Germline values: CDR1 SQVTM, CDR2 ANQGSEA. The CDR3 DNA reads TGCAGCGTTGTCCCCGACTCCACAGATACGCAGTATTTT. This codes for CSVVPDSTDTQYF.

This clonotype was recorded a few times. The chain couples TRBV20-1 to TRBJ2-7; TRBD2 matches at 8 bases. J gave up 5 bases and V 1 base, and 7 bases lay outside the gene matches. From germline, CDR1 is DFQATT and CDR2 SNEGSKA (reference sequence). CDR3 size: 14 residues. The CDR3 loop reads CSARARLASDEQYF. DNA for the CDR3: TGCAGTGCTAGAGCCAGACTAGCGAGCGACGAGCAGTACTTC.

This clonotype was picked up many times. The J gene is TRBJ2-6, the V gene TRBV12-3 or TRBV12-4; D call uncertain. The V end lost 3 bases, the J end lost 3 bases, and 3 bases lay between the germline ends. The CDR3 loop spans 13 amino acids. The CDR3 spells CASSFRGANVLTF. CDR3 nucleotide sequence: TGTGCCAGCAGTTTTCGTGGGGCCAACGTCCTGACTTTC.

The chain combines TRBV5-1 with TRBJ1-2; D uncertain. V lost 4 bases and J 1 base, leaving 11 bases between the germline ends. CDR1 is SGHRS and CDR2 is YFSETQ in the germline V gene. CDR3 length: 14 amino acids. DNA of the CDR3: TGCGCCAGCAGCCTTTCAGAAAATAACTATGGCTACACCTTC. Protein product: CASSLSENNYGYTF.

This sequence joins TRBV18 and TRBJ1-2; perhaps TRBD1 as D (5 bases). From germline, CDR1 is KGHSH and CDR2 LQKENI. With 4 bases removed from V and 0 bases from J, the gap between germline ends came to 12 bases. The CDR3 is made up of 15 amino acids. In DNA, the CDR3 is TGTGCCAGCTCACTACAGGCGGGAGCTAACTATGGCTACACCTTC. Amino acids: CASSLQAGANYGYTF.

This clonotype has only a few counts. V usage is TRBV20-1 and J usage is TRBJ2-4; 8 bases line up with TRBD2. Germline V gene sequence: CDR1 DFQATT, CDR2 SNEGSKA (reference sequence). The CDR3 totals 21 residues. The V segment lost 3 bases and the J segment 6 bases; nucleotides outside the gene matches: 28. The DNA for the CDR3 is TGCAGTGCTAGCGGGAGGGCCACTTTTGTTTTGCTGTCGAGCTCGGTAAACATTCAGTACTTC. Protein sequence: CSASGRATFVLLSSSVNIQYF.

This clonotype was picked up a small number of times. For the CDR3, the DNA is TGTGCCAGTAGTATCTCATCAGCAAACACCGGGGAGCTGTTTTTT. Translated, it gives CASSISSANTGELFF. The chain couples TRBV19 to TRBJ2-2; no clear D. CDR3 size: 15 residues. Germline V gives CDR1 LNHDA, CDR2 SQIVND (reference sequence). Trimming left V 3 bases short and J 2 bases short, with 10 bases between.

The V call is TRBV24-1, the J call TRBJ2-2; weak D call: TRBD1 (5 bases). The CDR3 extends over 15 amino acids. Germline-derived CDR1 and CDR2 are KGHDR and SFDVKD. V was pared by 6 bases and J by 0 bases, with 10 bases between. This CDR3 reads CATSRGLANTGELFF. The CDR3 bases are TGTGCCACCAGTAGGGGTCTTGCGAACACCGGGGAGCTGTTTTTT.

In its sample, this clonotype was seen a few times. V is TRBV7-2 and J is TRBJ2-7, with 7 bases that match TRBD1. In germline, CDR1 is SGHTA, CDR2 FQGNSA. Unmatched junction bases numbered 15, after V lost 7 bases and J lost 6 bases. The CDR3 has 15 residues. CDR3 amino acids: CASNLAGTDYTEQYF. The CDR3 region has the DNA TGTGCCAGCAATTTGGCCGGGACAGACTATACCGAGCAGTACTTC.

The chain joins TRBV2 to TRBJ2-3; 11 positions agree with TRBD2. Germline V gene data show CDR1 as SNHLY and CDR2 as FYNNEI. The CDR3 covers 16 residues. V lost 2 bases and J lost 3; bases outside the gene matches: 4. CDR3 amino acids: CASSEWGLAETDTQYF. The CDR3 bases are TGTGCCAGCAGTGAATGGGGACTAGCGGAAACAGATACGCAGTATTTT.

V and J are TRBV7-9 and TRBJ2-1, with a weak D call TRBD2 (5 bases). Germline values: CDR1 SEHNR, CDR2 FQNEAQ (reference sequence). Trimming left V 4 bases short and J 6 bases short, with 13 bases between. The CDR3 contains 14 residues. The CDR3 here is CASSSAPGVNEQFF. The CDR3 nucleotides read TGTGCCAGCAGCTCCGCCCCCGGGGTCAATGAGCAGTTCTTC. The full variable domain, in which reference TRBV7-9 and TRBJ2-1 provide the parts outside the CDR3, is DTGVSQNPRHKITKRGQNVTFRCDPISEHNRLYWYRQTLGQGPEFLTYFQNEAQLEKSRLLSDRFSAERPKGSFSTLEIQRTEQGDSAMYLCASSSAPGVNEQFFGPGTRLTVL.

The sample holds a few counts of this clonotype. The V call is TRBV11-1, the J call TRBJ2-1; tentatively, D is TRBD1 or TRBD2 (5 bases each). Germline CDR1 reads SGHAT; CDR2 reads FQDESV (reference sequence). V lost 7 bases, J lost 3 bases, and 19 bases lay in between. The CDR3 is 16 amino acids. The CDR3 nucleotides read TGTGCCAGCACACAAACACAATGGGGGTTCTACAATGAGCAGTTCTTC. Translated, it gives CASTQTQWGFYNEQFF.

This clonotype was seen a few times. V gene TRBV5-4 combines with J gene TRBJ2-3; TRBD2 agrees at 14 bases. Germline CDR1 reads SGHNT; CDR2 reads YYREEE (reference sequence). This CDR3 has 17 residues. V gave up 0 bases and J gave up 7 bases; unmatched junction bases: 7. CDR3 nucleotide sequence: TGTGCCAGCAGCTTGGCCCGACTAGCGGGAGGGCCGAATACGCAGTATTTT. Encoded protein: CASSLARLAGGPNTQYF.

J is TRBJ2-2 and V is TRBV20-1; 9 nucleotides agree with TRBD1. CDR1 and CDR2 (germline): DFQATT, SNEGSKA (reference sequence). This CDR3 has 15 residues. V gave up 1 base and J gave up 6 bases; unmatched junction bases: 6. The CDR3 coding sequence is TGCAGTGCTAGAGCAGCCGGGACAGGGTCCGGGGAGCTGTTTTTT. Protein: CSARAAGTGSGELFF.

At least ten counts were recorded for this clonotype. V and J are TRBV7-3 and TRBJ2-1, with D tentatively TRBD1 (6 bases). Germline lookup yields CDR1 SGHTA and CDR2 FQGTGA. The CDR3 is made up of 14 amino acids. V was trimmed by 3 bases and J by 7 bases, leaving 13 bases between them. CDR3 nucleotide sequence: TGTGCCAGCAGCTTGGGGACAAACAGAAATGAGCAGTTCTTC. Translated: CASSLGTNRNEQFF.

The chain has TRBV11-1 and TRBJ2-6, with 7 bases that match TRBD1. V gave up 5 bases and J gave up 0 bases; unmatched junction bases: 10. There are 18 residues in the CDR3. The germline CDR1 and CDR2 sequences are SGHAT and FQDESV (reference sequence). The CDR3 loop reads CASSTPTGPSSGANVLTF. The DNA of the CDR3 is TGTGCCAGCAGCACCCCGACAGGGCCCTCCTCTGGGGCCAACGTCCTGACTTTC.

The chain is built from TRBV5-1 and TRBJ2-1; D uncertain. This CDR3 is 14 amino acids long. Germline CDR1 is SGHRS and CDR2 is YFSETQ. The V end lost 4 bases, the J end lost 6 bases, and 14 bases lay between the germline ends. Here the CDR3 DNA reads TGCGCCAGCAGCCCGTCGACAAATCCCAATGAGCAGTTCTTC. It yields the protein CASSPSTNPNEQFF.

The chain employs TRBV6-1 and TRBJ1-5; tentative D call: TRBD1 (6 bases). The germline CDR1 and CDR2 sequences are MNHNS and SASEGT. V lost 6 bases and J 6 bases, leaving 12 bases between the germline ends. The CDR3 runs to 13 residues. The CDR3 region has the DNA TGTGCCAGCAGCAACACAGGGAGTCAGCCCCAGCATTTT. Translating it yields CASSNTGSQPQHF.

The gene calls are TRBV18 and TRBJ2-7; D is tentatively TRBD1 or TRBD2 (7 bases each). CDR3 length: 13 amino acids. Germline CDR1 is KGHSH and CDR2 is LQKENI. The V gene lost 6 bases and the J gene lost 2 bases, with 11 bases spanning the gap. For the CDR3, the DNA is TGTGCCAGCTCCAGGGGGGGGACCTACGAGCAGTACTTC. This gives the protein CASSRGGTYEQYF.

The CDR3 region has the DNA TGTGCCAGCAGTTACTCCCAGCGGGAAGGAGAGACCCAGTACTTC. Protein: CASSYSQREGETQYF. The rearrangement uses TRBV6-2 or TRBV6-3 and TRBJ2-5, with 7 bases that match TRBD2. The CDR3 has 15 residues. Germline lookup yields CDR1 MNHEY and CDR2 SVGEGT. V was clipped by 0 bases and J by 4 bases; unmatched bases: 5.

This clonotype was seen only a few times. This chain joins TRBV29-1 and TRBJ2-7; D not certain. Trimming pared 4 bases from V and 6 bases from J, leaving 10 bases between. Germline V lookup: CDR1 SQVTM, CDR2 ANQGSEA. The CDR3 contains 11 residues. The CDR3 DNA sequence: TGCAGCGTTGTTGTCCGGAGCGAGCAGTACTTC. Its protein is CSVVVRSEQYF.

The rearrangement joins TRBV2 to TRBJ1-2; 7 nucleotides agree with TRBD1. Trimming cost V 6 bases and J 2 bases; bases outside gene matches: 9. Germline V gives CDR1 SNHLY, CDR2 FYNNEI. The CDR3 totals 15 residues. This CDR3 is CASRPTRTGNYGYTF. The CDR3 bases are TGTGCCAGCAGACCTACAAGGACAGGAAACTATGGCTACACCTTC.

The chain combines TRBV7-2 with TRBJ1-2, with D possibly being TRBD1 (6 bases). V was pared by 1 base and J by 4 bases, with 13 bases between. The CDR3 loop spans 15 amino acids. Germline loops: CDR1 SGHTA, CDR2 FQGNSA. In DNA, the CDR3 is TGTGCCAGCAGCTTAGTCCTGGGGGCAGGCTATGGCTACACCTTC. It codes for CASSLVLGAGYGYTF.

The chain combines TRBV4-3 with TRBJ1-1; a possible D gene is TRBD1 (5 bases). This CDR3 contains 16 residues. Trimming stripped 1 base from V and 11 bases from J, with 23 bases between. Germline-derived CDR1 and CDR2 are LGHNA and YSLEER. CDR3 nucleotides: TGCGCCAGCAGCCAAGGTAATATGGGCGCGGACATCGAGGCTTTCTTT. Its protein product is CASSQGNMGADIEAFF.

This clonotype appeared a few times. This rearrangement joins TRBV30 to TRBJ1-1; a possible D gene is TRBD1 (5 bases). This CDR3 has 14 residues. The germline V gene has CDR1 GTSNPN and CDR2 SVGIG (reference sequence). Trimming stripped 7 bases from V and 2 bases from J, with 17 bases between. In DNA form, the CDR3 reads TGTGCCTCTTCGAAGGGACGCCGAAACACTGAAGCTTTCTTT. As protein: CASSKGRRNTEAFF.